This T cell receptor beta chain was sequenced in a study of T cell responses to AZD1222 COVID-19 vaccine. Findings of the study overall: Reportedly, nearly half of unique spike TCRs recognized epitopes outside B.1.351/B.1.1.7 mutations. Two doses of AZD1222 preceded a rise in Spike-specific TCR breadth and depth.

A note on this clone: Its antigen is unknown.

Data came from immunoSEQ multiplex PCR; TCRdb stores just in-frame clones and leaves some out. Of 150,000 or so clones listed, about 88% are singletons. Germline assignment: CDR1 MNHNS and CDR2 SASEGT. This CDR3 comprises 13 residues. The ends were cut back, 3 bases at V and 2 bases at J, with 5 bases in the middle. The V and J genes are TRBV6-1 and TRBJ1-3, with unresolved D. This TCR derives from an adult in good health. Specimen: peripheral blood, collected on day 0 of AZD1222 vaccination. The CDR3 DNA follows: TGTGCCAGCAGTGACAGAGCTGGAAACACCATATATTTT. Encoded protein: CASSDRAGNTIYF.